In its sample, the clone carrying this T cell receptor beta chain was seen a few times. The antigen is unknown. The study ran its PCR with 60 Vbeta and 13 Jbeta primers. Assay: immunoSEQ multiplex PCR; the TCRdb copy retains only in-frame clones and omits some. This repertoire shows 150,000 to 200,000 clones, roughly 13% found once; its top ten account for over 6.5%. This CDR3 comprises 14 residues. Trimming pared 6 bases from V and 3 bases from J, leaving 14 bases between. The V gene's germline CDR1 is SNHLY and CDR2 FYNNEI. This sample was taken from a study of cytomegalovirus exposure and HLA in healthy donors. Study findings and constraints: Donor immune exposure was known only as CMV serostatus. Presence/absence analyses assumed roughly uniform sequencing depth across donors. Most TCR beta V segments were productive about 87% or about 30% of the time in an earlier analysis.

This TCR came from a man between 45 and 60 years old in good health and CMV-seropositive. Sequenced material: PBMCs. The rearrangement links TRBV2 to TRBJ1-2; D is possibly TRBD1 (5 bases). The CDR3 DNA sequence: TGTGCCAGCAGAGCGAGACAGCCCTACTATGGCTACACCTTC. It is translated as CASRARQPYYGYTF.